The T cell receptor beta chain under discussion was sequenced for a study of breast tumors, draining lymph nodes, adjacent tissues. TCRdb redid the calling of the multiplex PCR reads with MiXCR, one entry per CDR3 protein. Of around 140,000 distinct CDR3 sequences in the sample, around a third were seen once. The lymph nodes were axillary draining lymph nodes from breast cancer patients. This clonotype was seen ten or more times. Germline loops: CDR1 SGHRS, CDR2 YFSETQ. This CDR3 spans 11 amino acids. V was shortened by 6 bases and J by 4 bases, with 4 bases between the two germline ends. The sample was axillary lymph node tissue. This receptor was taken from a female donor with breast cancer. Some clones in this sample may be carry-over from other donors' samples. The V and J genes are TRBV5-1 and TRBJ2-2; D remains ambiguous. The CDR3 nucleotides read TGCGCCAGCAAGCTCACCGGGGAGCTGTTTTTT. Translation: CASKLTGELFF.